This T cell receptor (beta chain) was observed in a study of monozygotic twins with inflammatory bowel disease. The CDR3 consists of 12 residues. Germline values: CDR1 LNHNV, CDR2 YYDKDF (reference sequence). TCRdb reworked the 5' RACE reads into one entry per CDR3 protein, no DNA. This sample lists 350,000 to 400,000 distinct CDR3 sequences; its ten largest clones have roughly 2.6%. The origin of this receptor is a human donor with ulcerative colitis or Crohn's disease, or a healthy co-twin of an affected twin (not recorded which). Sequencing was carried out using blood. This chain links TRBV15 with TRBJ2-7. CDR3 region: CATSRAPNEQYF.